These T cell receptor beta chains were read from a single sample in a study of shared T cell receptors in the human thymus. Sequencing used immunoSEQ multiplex PCR; TCRdb keeps in-frame clones, though not all of them. The table lists hundreds of thousands of clones, around 78% of them singletons. The same sample was also used in a study of human thymus T cells.

Specimen: thymocytes. All receptors derive from a boy younger than two with a congenital heart defect. Both conserved end residues are trimmed from each CDR3. The order of the fields is V gene, CDR3 protein.

>TRBV27
ASSLKGRRTDTQY
>TRBV25-1
ASSQWGSHTYEQY
>TRBV6-5
ANDGGQGCHEQY
>TRBV13
ASSPSFTGGIVTEAF
>TRBV6-1
ASSPTYSNQPQH
>TRBV19
ASSSEGRGGNEKLF
>TRBV4-3
ASSQEFVPGGSSYEQY
>TRBV7-2
ASSLSEGPNTEAF
>TRBV28
ASSFAGQGQPITHTGELF
>TRBV2
ASKDSGTGNCAGELF
>TRBV5-4
ASSLPGQGRGTQY
>TRBV6-6
ASSRTDSNEKLF
>TRBV28
ASSTNSGALFGNQPQH
>TRBV27
ASSPGLGDELYEQY
>TRBV19
ASSTVTSASSYNEQF
>TRBV9
ASSPSGSGNTIY
>TRBV19
ASSRETLPSTLY
>TRBV27
ASRAGGAWQPQH
>TRBV5-6
ASSFSREEYGELF
>TRBV29-1
SDQGQREGGTDTQY
>TRBV7-6
ASSGRTGVWQETQY
>TRBV28
ASSLRDRAPLSYT
>TRBV30
AWSTGRGSTDTQY
>TRBV2
ASSRDRVYEQY
>TRBV18
ASSPRDRPPYEQY
>TRBV9
ASSQSERGNQPQH
>TRBV7-8
ASSLVSSRPYEQY
>TRBV4-2
ASSQTGTLETSEETQY
>TRBV21-1
ASRPGQNPYEQY
>TRBV30
AWSVPLGGRVVNEQF
>TRBV5-4
ASSRGRVGRYGYT
>TRBV28
ASSSQPPWSQPQH
>TRBV5-5
ASSTPGTGIEQY
>TRBV10-1
ASSESRVHGYT
>TRBV11-3
ASSVGQGFLYEQY
>TRBV6-5
ASSYTAGGGTDTQY
>TRBV30
AWKDSPGQGNYEQY
>TRBV27
ASSPFPPGLIYGYT
>TRBV7-2
ASSYPPMASASYEQY
>TRBV27
ASSLNRASYQETQY
>TRBV30
TWSVKWREVPYEQY
>TRBV7-9
ASSLNGRGHNEKLF
>TRBV21-1
ASSKAGGDEQY
>TRBV19
ASSMGQTFFPEQF
>TRBV7-2
ASSPWLPSGADTQY
>TRBV7-8
ASSRVEAF
>TRBV28
ANCPGTGDGYT
>TRBV4-1
ASSSLYRQTDTQY
>TRBV4-2
ASSFRRGNYGYT
>TRBV5-6
ASSLFRGRLFGETQY
>TRBV30
AWVGQGSYEQY
>TRBV2
ASSDPGQGSETQY
>TRBV30
AWSPPGLAGSTDTQY
>TRBV27
ASSDLGLAGEREQY
>TRBV14
ASSQDPRGRIYEQY
>TRBV11-3
ASSVKGRANTEAF
>TRBV9
ASSPGTVGELF
>TRBV4-3
ASSQDLEVTDTQY
>TRBV6-1
ASSEEGNT